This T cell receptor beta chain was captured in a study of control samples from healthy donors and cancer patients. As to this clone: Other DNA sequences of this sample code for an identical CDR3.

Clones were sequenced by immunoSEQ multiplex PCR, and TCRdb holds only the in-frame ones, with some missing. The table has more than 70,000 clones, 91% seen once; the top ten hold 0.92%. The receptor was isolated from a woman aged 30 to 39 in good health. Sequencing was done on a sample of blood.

This chain's CDR3 is CASSLGENTEAFF. In nucleotides, the CDR3 is TGCGCCAGCAGCTTGGGGGAAAACACTGAAGCTTTCTTT. This chain connects TRBV5-1 to TRBJ1-1; D uncertain. V lost 0 bases and J 2 bases, leaving 5 bases between the germline ends. The CDR3 runs 13 residues. Germline V gene data show CDR1 as SGHRS and CDR2 as YFSETQ.